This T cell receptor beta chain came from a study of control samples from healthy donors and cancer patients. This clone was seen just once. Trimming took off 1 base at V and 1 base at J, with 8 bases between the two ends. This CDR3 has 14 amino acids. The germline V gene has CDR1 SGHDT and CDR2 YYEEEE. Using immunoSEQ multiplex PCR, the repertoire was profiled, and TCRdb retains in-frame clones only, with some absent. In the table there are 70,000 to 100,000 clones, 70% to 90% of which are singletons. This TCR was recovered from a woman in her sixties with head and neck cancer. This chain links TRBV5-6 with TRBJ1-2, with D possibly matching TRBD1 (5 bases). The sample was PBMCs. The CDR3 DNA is TGTGCCAGCAGCTTGAATGGGGGTAACTATGGCTACACCTTC. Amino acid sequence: CASSLNGGNYGYTF.